Listed here is a single T cell receptor (beta chain). The junction had 6 bases not matched to a gene; V was cut back by 3 bases and J by 8 bases. This CDR3 spans 15 amino acids. Germline CDR1 WNHNN, CDR2 SYGVQD (reference sequence). The sample comes from a study of blood T cell repertoires in COVID-19. Overall study: Some COVID-19 samples were acute and others convalescent; all came from the United States, Italy and Spain. In each case, the material was cDNA or gDNA derived from T cells, B-cell-depleted T cells, or PBMCs.

Repertoires were generated with immunoSEQ multiplex PCR, while TCRdb's copy carries only in-frame clones and drops some. The table has more than 95,000 clones, approximately 90% seen once; the top ten hold 17%. This receptor was identified in an elderly woman in a cohort sampled during active COVID-19. The rearrangement joins TRBV10-1 to TRBJ2-1, with 11 positions matching TRBD2. The sequencing input was peripheral blood. The CDR3: CASSDPSGGSDEQFF. CDR3 sequence (DNA): TGCGCCAGCAGTGACCCTAGCGGGGGGTCAGATGAGCAGTTCTTC.